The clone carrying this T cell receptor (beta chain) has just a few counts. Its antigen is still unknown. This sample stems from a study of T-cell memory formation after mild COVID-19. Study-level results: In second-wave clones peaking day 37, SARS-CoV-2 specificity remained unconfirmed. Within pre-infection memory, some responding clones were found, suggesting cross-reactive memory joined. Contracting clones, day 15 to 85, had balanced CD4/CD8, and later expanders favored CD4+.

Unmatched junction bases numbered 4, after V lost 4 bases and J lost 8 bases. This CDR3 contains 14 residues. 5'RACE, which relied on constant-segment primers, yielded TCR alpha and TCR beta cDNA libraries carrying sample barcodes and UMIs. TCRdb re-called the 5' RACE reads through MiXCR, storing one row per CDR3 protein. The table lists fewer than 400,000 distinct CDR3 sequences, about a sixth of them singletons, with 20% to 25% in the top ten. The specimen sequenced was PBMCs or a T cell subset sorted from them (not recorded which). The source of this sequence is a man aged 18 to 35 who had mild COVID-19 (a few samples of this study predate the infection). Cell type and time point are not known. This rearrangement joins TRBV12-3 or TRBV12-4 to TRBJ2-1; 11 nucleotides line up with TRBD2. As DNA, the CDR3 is TGTGCCAGCAGTTCCGGGACTAGCGGTCATGAGCAGTTCTTC. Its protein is CASSSGTSGHEQFF.